Included here is one T cell receptor (beta chain) sequence, with context. Deletions cut 1 base from V and 7 bases from J, with 14 bases between. Per the germline V gene, CDR1 is MDHEN and CDR2 is SYDVKM. This CDR3 is 14 amino acids long. Patients in Seattle were enrolled during active infection, then followed longitudinally. This sample was included in a study of blood T cell repertoires in COVID-19. Overall study context: There were acute and convalescent COVID-19 samples, and they came from the United States, Italy and Spain.

Authors' data handling: Reference gene primers were amplified, and this amplification served to estimate nucleated cell counts. Method: immunoSEQ multiplex PCR; TCRdb's copy keeps in-frame clones and lacks some. V and J calls and clone size are as listed in that table; D and trimming were resolved from the DNA. The sample consists of about 150,000 clones, 80% to 90% of them appearing once. This receptor was identified in a man aged 18-30 years with COVID-19, enrolled during active disease. Material for sequencing was peripheral blood. This chain uses TRBV28 with TRBJ2-7, with a possible D match to TRBD2 (6 bases). For the CDR3, the DNA is TGTGCCAGCAGTTTATCTCCCCGGGCGGGGGAGCAGTACTTC. This gives the protein CASSLSPRAGEQYF. The complete variable domain, with remaining parts taken from reference TRBV28 and TRBJ2-7, reads DVKVTQSSRYLVKRTGEKVFLECVQDMDHENMFWYRQDPGLGLRLIYFSYDVKMKEKGDIPEGYSVSREKKERFSLILESASTNQTSMYLCASSLSPRAGEQYFGPGTRLTVT.